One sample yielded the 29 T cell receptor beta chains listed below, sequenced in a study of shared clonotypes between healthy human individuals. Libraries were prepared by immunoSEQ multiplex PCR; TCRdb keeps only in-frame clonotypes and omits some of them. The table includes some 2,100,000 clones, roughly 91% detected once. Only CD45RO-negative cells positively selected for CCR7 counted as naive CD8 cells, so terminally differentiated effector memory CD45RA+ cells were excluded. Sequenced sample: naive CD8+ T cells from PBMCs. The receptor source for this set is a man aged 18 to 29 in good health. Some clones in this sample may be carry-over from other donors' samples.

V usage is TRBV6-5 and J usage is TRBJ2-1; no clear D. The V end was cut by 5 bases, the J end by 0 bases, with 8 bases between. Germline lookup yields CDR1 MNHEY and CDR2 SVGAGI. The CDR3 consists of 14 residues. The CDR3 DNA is TGTGCCAGCAGTGCGGTAAGCTCCTACAATGAGCAGTTCTTC. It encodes CASSAVSSYNEQFF.

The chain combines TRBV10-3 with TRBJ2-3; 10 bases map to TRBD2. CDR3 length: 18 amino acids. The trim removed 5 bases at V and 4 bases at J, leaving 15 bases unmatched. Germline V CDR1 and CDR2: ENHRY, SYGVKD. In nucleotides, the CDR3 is TGTGCCATCAGTCCCGTGACTAGCGGGTACATAGGGGCAGATACGCAGTATTTT. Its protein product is CAISPVTSGYIGADTQYF.

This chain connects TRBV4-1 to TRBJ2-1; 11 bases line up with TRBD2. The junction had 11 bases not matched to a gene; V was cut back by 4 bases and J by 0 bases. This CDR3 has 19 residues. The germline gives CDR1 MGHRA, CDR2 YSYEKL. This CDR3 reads CASSLLGPGTSGSYNEQFF. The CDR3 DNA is TGCGCCAGCAGCCTCCTAGGGCCCGGGACTAGCGGCTCCTACAATGAGCAGTTCTTC.

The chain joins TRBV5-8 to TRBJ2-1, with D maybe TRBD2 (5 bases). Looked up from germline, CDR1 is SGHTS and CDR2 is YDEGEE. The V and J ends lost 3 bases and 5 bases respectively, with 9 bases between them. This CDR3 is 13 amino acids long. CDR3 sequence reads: CASSSPGDNEQFF. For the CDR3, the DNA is TGTGCCAGCAGCTCCCCCGGGGACAATGAGCAGTTCTTC.

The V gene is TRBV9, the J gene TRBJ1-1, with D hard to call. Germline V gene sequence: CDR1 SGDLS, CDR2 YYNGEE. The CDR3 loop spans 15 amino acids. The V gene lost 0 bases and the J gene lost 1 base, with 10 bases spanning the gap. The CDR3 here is CASSVGPGQNTEAFF. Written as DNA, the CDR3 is TGTGCCAGCAGCGTAGGGCCAGGCCAGAACACTGAAGCTTTCTTT.

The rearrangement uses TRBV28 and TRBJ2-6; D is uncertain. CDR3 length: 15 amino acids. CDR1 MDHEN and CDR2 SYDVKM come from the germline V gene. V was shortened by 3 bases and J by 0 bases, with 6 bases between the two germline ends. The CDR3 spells CASSFWSSGANVLTF. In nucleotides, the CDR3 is TGTGCCAGCAGTTTTTGGAGCTCTGGGGCCAACGTCCTGACTTTC.

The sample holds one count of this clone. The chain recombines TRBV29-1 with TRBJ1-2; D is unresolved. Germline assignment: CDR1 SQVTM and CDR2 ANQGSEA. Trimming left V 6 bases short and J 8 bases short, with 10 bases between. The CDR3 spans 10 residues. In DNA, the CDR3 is TGCAGCGTCTCAGCAGAGGGCTACACCTTC. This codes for CSVSAEGYTF. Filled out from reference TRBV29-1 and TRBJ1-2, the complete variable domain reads SAVISQKPSRDICQRGTSLTIQCQVDSQVTMMFWYRQQPGQSLTLIATANQGSEATYESGFVIDKFPISRPNLTFSTLTVSNMSPEDSSIYLCSVSAEGYTFGSGTRLTVV.

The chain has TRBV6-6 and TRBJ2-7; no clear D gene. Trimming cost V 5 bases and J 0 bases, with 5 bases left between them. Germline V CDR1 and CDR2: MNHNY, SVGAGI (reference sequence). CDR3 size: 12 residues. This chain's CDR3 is CASSTSSYEQYF. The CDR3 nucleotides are TGTGCCAGCAGTACCTCCTCCTACGAGCAGTACTTC.

This CDR3 is CASSPRGFGTGVIPDYEQYF. The CDR3 coding sequence is TGTGCCAGCTCACCACGGGGTTTTGGGACAGGCGTCATCCCCGACTACGAGCAGTACTTC. The gene calls are TRBV18 and TRBJ2-7; 8 bases line up with TRBD1. Germline lookup yields CDR1 KGHSH and CDR2 LQKENI. The V and J ends lost 1 base and 3 bases, in that order; junction bases with no gene match: 20. The CDR3 extends over 20 amino acids.

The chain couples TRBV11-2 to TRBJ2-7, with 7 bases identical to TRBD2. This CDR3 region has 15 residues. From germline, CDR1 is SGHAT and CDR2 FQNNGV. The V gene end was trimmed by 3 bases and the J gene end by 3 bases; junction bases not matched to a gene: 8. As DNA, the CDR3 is TGTGCCAGCAGCTTCGCCGCGGGAGAGATCTACGAGCAGTACTTC. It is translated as CASSFAAGEIYEQYF.

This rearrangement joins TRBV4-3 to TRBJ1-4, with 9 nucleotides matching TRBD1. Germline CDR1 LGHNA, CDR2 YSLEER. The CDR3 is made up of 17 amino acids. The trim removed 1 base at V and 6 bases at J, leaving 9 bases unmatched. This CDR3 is CASSQGGLQGADEKLFF. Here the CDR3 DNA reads TGCGCCAGCAGCCAAGGGGGCTTACAGGGGGCGGATGAAAAACTGTTTTTT.

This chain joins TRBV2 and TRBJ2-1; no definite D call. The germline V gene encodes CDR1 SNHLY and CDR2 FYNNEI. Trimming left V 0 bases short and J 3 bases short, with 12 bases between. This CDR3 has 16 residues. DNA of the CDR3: TGTGCCAGCAGTGAAGCGTCCTCTCTCCTCTACAATGAGCAGTTCTTC. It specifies CASSEASSLLYNEQFF. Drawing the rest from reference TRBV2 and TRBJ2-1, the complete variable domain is EPEVTQTPSHQVTQMGQEVILRCVPISNHLYFYWYRQILGQKVEFLVSFYNNEISEKSEIFDDQFSVERPDGSNFTLKIRSTKLEDSAMYFCASSEASSLLYNEQFFGPGTRLTVL.

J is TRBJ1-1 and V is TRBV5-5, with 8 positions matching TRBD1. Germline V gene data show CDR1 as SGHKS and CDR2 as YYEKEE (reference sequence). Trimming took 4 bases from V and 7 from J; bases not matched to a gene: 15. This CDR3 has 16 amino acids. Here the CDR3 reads CASSHHTQGQVREAFF. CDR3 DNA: TGTGCCAGCAGCCACCATACACAGGGACAGGTCCGTGAAGCTTTCTTT.

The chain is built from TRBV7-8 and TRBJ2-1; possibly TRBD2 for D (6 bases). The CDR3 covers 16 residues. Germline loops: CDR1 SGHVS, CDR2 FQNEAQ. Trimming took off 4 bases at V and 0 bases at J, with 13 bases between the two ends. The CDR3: CASSSIAESSYNEQFF. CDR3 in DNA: TGTGCCAGCAGCTCGATAGCGGAGAGCTCCTACAATGAGCAGTTCTTC.

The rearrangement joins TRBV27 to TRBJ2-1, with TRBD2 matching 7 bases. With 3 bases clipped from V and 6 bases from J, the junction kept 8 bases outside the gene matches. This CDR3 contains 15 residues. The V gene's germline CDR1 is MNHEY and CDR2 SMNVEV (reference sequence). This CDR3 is CASSFSASGSNEQFF. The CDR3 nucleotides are TGTGCCAGCAGTTTTTCGGCTAGCGGAAGCAATGAGCAGTTCTTC.

The CDR3 sequence: CASSIIGGRGTETQYF. In DNA form, the CDR3 reads TGTGCCAGTAGTATTATCGGCGGCAGGGGGACAGAGACCCAGTACTTC. This chain links TRBV19 with TRBJ2-5, with 7 positions matching TRBD1. V lost 3 bases to trimming and J lost 4 bases; unmatched junction nucleotides: 11. CDR1 is LNHDA, CDR2 SQIVND, per germline (reference sequence). The CDR3 totals 16 residues.

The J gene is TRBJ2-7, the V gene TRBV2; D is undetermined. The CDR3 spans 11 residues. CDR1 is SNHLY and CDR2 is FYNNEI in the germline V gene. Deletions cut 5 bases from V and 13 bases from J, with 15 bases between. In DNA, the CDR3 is TGTGCCAGCAGTAATAAGGATAAACCCTACTTC. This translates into CASSNKDKPYF. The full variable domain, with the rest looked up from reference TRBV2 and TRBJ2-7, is EPEVTQTPSHQVTQMGQEVILRCVPISNHLYFYWYRQILGQKVEFLVSFYNNEISEKSEIFDDQFSVERPDGSNFTLKIRSTKLEDSAMYFCASSNKDKPYFGPGTRLTVT.

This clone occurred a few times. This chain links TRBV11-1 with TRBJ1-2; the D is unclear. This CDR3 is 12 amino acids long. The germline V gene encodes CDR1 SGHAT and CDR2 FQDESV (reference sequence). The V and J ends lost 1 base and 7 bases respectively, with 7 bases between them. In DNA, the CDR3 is TGTGCCAGCAGCTTAGGTTACGGTGGCTACACCTTC. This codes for CASSLGYGGYTF.

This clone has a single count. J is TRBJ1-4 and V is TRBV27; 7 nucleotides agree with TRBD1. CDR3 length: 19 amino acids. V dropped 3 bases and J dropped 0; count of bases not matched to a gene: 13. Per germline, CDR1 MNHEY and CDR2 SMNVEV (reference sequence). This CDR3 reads CASSFRTGPKGATNEKLFF. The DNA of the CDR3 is TGTGCCAGCAGTTTTCGGACAGGCCCCAAGGGAGCAACTAATGAAAAACTGTTTTTT. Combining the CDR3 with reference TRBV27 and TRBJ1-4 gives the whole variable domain EAQVTQNPRYLITVTGKKLTVTCSQNMNHEYMSWYRQDPGLGLRQIYYSMNVEVTDKGDVPEGYKVSRKEKRNFPLILESPSPNQTSLYFCASSFRTGPKGATNEKLFFGSGTQLSVL.

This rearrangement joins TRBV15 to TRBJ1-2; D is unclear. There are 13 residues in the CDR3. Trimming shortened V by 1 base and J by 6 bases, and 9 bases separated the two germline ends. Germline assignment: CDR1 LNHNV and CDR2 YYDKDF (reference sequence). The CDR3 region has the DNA TGTGCCACCAGCAGAGCCACTTCGGATGGCTACACCTTC. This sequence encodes CATSRATSDGYTF.

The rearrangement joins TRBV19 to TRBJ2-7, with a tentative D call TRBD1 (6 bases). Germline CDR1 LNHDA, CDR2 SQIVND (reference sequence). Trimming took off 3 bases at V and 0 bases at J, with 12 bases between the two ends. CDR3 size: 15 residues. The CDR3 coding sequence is TGTGCCAGTAGTATTACCGACAGGAGCTCCTACGAGCAGTACTTC. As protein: CASSITDRSSYEQYF.

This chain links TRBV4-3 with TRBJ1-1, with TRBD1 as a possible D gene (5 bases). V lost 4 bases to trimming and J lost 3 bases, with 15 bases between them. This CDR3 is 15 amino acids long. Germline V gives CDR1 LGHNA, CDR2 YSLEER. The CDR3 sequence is CASSPYLAGDTEAFF. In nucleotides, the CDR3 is TGCGCCAGCAGCCCTTACTTGGCGGGGGACACTGAAGCTTTCTTT.

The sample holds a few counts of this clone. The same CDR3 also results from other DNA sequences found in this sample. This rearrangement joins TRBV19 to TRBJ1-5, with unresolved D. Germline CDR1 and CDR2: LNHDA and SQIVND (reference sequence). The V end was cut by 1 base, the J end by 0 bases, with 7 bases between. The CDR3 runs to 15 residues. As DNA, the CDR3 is TGTGCCAGTAGTATAGCAGGTTATAGCAATCAGCCCCAGCATTTT. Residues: CASSIAGYSNQPQHF. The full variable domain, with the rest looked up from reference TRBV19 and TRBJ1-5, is DGGITQSPKYLFRKEGQNVTLSCEQNLNHDAMYWYRQDPGQGLRLIYYSQIVNDFQKGDIAEGYSVSREKKESFPLTVTSAQKNPTAFYLCASSIAGYSNQPQHFGDGTRLSIL.

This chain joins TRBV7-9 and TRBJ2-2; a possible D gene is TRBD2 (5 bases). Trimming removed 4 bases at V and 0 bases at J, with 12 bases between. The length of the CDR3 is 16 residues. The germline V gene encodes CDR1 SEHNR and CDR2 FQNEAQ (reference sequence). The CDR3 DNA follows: TGTGCCAGCAGCTCCCGGACTGTATCGAACACCGGGGAGCTGTTTTTT. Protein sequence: CASSSRTVSNTGELFF.

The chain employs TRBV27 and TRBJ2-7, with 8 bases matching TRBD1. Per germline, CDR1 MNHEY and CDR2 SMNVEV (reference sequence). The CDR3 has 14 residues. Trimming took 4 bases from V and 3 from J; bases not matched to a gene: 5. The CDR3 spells CASSSGQGHYEQYF. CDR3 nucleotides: TGTGCCAGCAGTTCCGGACAGGGCCACTACGAGCAGTACTTC.

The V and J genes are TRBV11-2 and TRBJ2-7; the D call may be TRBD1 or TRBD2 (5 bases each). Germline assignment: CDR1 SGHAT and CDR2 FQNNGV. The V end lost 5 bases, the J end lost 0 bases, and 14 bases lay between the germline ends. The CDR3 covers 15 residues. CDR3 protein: CASSPEVRASYEQYF. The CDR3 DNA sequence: TGTGCCAGCAGCCCGGAGGTCAGGGCCTCCTACGAGCAGTACTTC.

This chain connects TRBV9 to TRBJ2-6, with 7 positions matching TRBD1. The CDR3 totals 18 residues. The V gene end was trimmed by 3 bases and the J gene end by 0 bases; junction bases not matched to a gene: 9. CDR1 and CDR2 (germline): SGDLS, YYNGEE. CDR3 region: CASSEDRNALSGANVLTF. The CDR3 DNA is TGTGCCAGCAGCGAGGACAGGAATGCCCTCTCTGGGGCCAACGTCCTGACTTTC.

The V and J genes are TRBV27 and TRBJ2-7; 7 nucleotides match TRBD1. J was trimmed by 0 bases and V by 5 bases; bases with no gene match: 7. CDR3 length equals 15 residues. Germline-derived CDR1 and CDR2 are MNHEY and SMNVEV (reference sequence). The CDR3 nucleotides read TGTGCCAGCAGTGCTACGACAGGGAGCTCCTACGAGCAGTACTTC. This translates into CASSATTGSSYEQYF.

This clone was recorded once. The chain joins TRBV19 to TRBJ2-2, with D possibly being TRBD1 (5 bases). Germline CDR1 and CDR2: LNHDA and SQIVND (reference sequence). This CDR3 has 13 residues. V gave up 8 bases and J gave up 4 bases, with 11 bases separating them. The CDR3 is CASRGALTGELFF. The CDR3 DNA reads TGTGCCAGTCGTGGGGCTCTCACCGGGGAGCTGTTTTTT.